This T cell receptor (beta chain) was sequenced for a study of blood T cell repertoires in COVID-19. Whole-study context: Acute-phase and convalescent COVID-19 samples originated in the United States, Italy and Spain. Sources were T cells, B-cell-depleted T cells, or PBMCs; the material itself was cDNA or gDNA.

The age range of participants was 18 to 89 years, with residence in fewer than 25 US areas. Cohort placement rested on clinical history that participants reported themselves. Trimming removed 1 base at V and 0 bases at J, with 16 bases between. This CDR3 has 18 amino acids. CDR1 and CDR2 from the germline V gene are SGHDN and FVKESK. Libraries were prepared by immunoSEQ multiplex PCR; TCRdb keeps only in-frame clonotypes and omits some of them. Of over 120,000 clones listed, around 79% are singletons. Sequences were obtained from PBMCs or T cells enriched from blood (not recorded which). The sequence was obtained from a woman between 50 and 59 years old who had recovered from COVID-19. The V gene is TRBV14, the J gene TRBJ1-3; D might be TRBD1 (6 bases). The DNA of the CDR3 is TGTGCCAGCAGCCAAGTGGTCACAGGGCCTTACTCTGGAAACACCATATATTTT. It specifies CASSQVVTGPYSGNTIYF.